The source of this TCR beta chain is a study of OX40 agonist ivuxolimab in advanced cancers. Study summary: Three patients had partial responses: one hepatocellular carcinoma, two cutaneous melanoma.

Study-wide findings and caveats: More expanded clones were found, on average, in CD8+ than in CD4+ T cells.

As for this clone: Its cognate antigen is unknown.

Clones were read by immunoSEQ multiplex PCR, and TCRdb kept only the in-frame ones, dropping some. The sample lists 70,000 or so clones, over 60% occurring once. The germline V and J ends were trimmed by 0 bases and 1 base, with 9 bases remaining between them. This CDR3 is 15 amino acids long. The germline V gene has CDR1 SGHRS and CDR2 YFSETQ. The chain joins TRBV5-1 to TRBJ2-3; no definite D call. This sample comprised CD4+ or CD8+ T cells sorted from blood, obtained in a trial of the OX40 agonist ivuxolimab. The TCR comes from an adult with an advanced solid tumor such as melanoma, head and neck, liver or kidney cancer. CDR3 loop: CASSLDRAGTDTQYF. CDR3 nucleotides: TGCGCCAGCAGCTTGGATAGGGCGGGCACAGATACGCAGTATTTT.